These 6 T cell receptor beta chains share one sample of origin, sequenced in a study of regulatory T cells. The primer mix had 52 TRBV and 13 TRBJ primers. Clones were sequenced by immunoSEQ multiplex PCR, and TCRdb holds only the in-frame ones, with some missing. The sample shows tens of thousands of clones, roughly 90% of them seen only once. Antigen specificity for these receptors is unknown. Whole-study findings and limits: Hydrophobic residues at CDR3 positions 6 and 7 were enriched in conventional CD4+ T cells of CD3G-deficient patients.

Sequenced material: conventional CD4+ T cells sorted from blood. These receptors were obtained from a person between 18 and 30 years old with CD3G deficiency.

The chain employs TRBV19 and TRBJ1-4, with 8 bases fitting TRBD1. With 5 bases clipped from V and 4 bases from J, the junction kept 6 bases outside the gene matches. This CDR3 spans 15 amino acids. Germline CDR1 is LNHDA and CDR2 is SQIVND (reference sequence). The CDR3 here is CASSPGQAHNEKLFF. The CDR3 nucleotides are TGTGCCAGTAGTCCGGGACAGGCGCATAATGAAAAACTGTTTTTT.

This sequence joins TRBV7-9 and TRBJ2-3; perhaps TRBD1 as D (5 bases). Germline CDR1 is SEHNR and CDR2 is FQNEAQ (reference sequence). V was pared by 1 base and J by 5 bases, with 10 bases between. This CDR3 spans 14 amino acids. This CDR3 reads CASSLGQPLDTQYF. In DNA, the CDR3 is TGTGCCAGCAGCTTAGGACAGCCTCTAGATACGCAGTATTTT.

The gene calls are TRBV10-3 and TRBJ2-3; 8 bases match TRBD2. CDR3 size: 13 residues. The germline V gene encodes CDR1 ENHRY and CDR2 SYGVKD. V was clipped by 8 bases and J by 6 bases; unmatched bases: 7. In DNA, the CDR3 is TGTGCCATCGGGGCGGGAGGCGACGATACGCAGTATTTT. Residues: CAIGAGGDDTQYF.

This clone was seen only once. Its ends do not fully match the called genes, so a read error is possible. The gene calls are TRBV28 and TRBJ2-1; D gene uncertain. This CDR3 contains 11 residues. Germline loops: CDR1 MDHEN, CDR2 SYDVKM. CDR3 nucleotide sequence: TGTGCCAGCAGTTTCTACAGTGAGCAGTTCTTC. It codes for CASSFYSEQFF.

This clone has just one count. The rearrangement links TRBV7-9 to TRBJ2-3; D perhaps matches TRBD2 (7 bases). The V end lost 3 bases, the J end lost 3 bases, and 19 bases lay between the germline ends. The length of the CDR3 is 17 residues. CDR1 is SEHNR and CDR2 is FQNEAQ in the germline V gene (reference sequence). The CDR3: CASSFSGLGGTTDTQYF. The DNA of the CDR3 is TGTGCCAGCAGCTTTAGCGGGTTGGGGGGCACGACAGATACGCAGTATTTT.

The rearrangement joins TRBV30 to TRBJ1-1, with D perhaps matching TRBD1 (5 bases). Germline values: CDR1 GTSNPN, CDR2 SVGIG (reference sequence). This CDR3 spans 14 amino acids. V lost 0 bases and J 0 bases, leaving 8 bases between the germline ends. The CDR3 here is CAWSVPGMNTEAFF. CDR3 in DNA: TGTGCCTGGAGTGTCCCAGGGATGAACACTGAAGCTTTCTTT.